This entry concerns a single T cell receptor (beta chain). Profiled with immunoSEQ multiplex PCR; TCRdb holds only in-frame clones, not every one. Of more than 95,000 clones listed, more than 85% were seen once; the top ten hold about a fifth. Germline V gene data show CDR1 as LGHDT and CDR2 as YNNKEL (reference sequence). V dropped 2 bases and J dropped 2 bases, with 11 bases sitting between them. CDR3 size: 15 residues. These data come from a study of control samples from healthy donors and cancer patients. Sequencing was carried out using PBMCs. The V gene is TRBV3-1 (or the pseudogene TRBV3-2), the J gene TRBJ2-3, with D hard to call. The origin of this receptor is a man aged 60 to 69 with lung cancer. The DNA of the CDR3 is TGTGCCAGCAGCCAATCAGTTACTAACACAGATACGCAGTATTTT. This gives the protein CASSQSVTNTDTQYF.